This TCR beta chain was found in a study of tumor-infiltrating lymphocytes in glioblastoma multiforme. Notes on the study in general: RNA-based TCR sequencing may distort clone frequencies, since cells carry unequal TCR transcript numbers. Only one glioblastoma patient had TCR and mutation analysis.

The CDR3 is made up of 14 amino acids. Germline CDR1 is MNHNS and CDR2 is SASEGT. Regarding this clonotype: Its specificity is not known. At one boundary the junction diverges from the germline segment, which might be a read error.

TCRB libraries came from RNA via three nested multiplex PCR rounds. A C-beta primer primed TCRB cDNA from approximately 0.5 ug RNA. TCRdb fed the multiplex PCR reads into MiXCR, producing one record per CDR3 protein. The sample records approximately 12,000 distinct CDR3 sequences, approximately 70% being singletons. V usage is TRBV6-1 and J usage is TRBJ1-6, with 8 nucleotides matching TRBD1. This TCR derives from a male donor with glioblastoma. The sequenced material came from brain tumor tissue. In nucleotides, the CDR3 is TGTGCCATCAGTGCGACAGGGGAAAGTTCACTCCTCCACTTT. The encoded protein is CAISATGESSLLHF.